This T cell receptor beta chain stems from a study of blood T cell repertoires in COVID-19. Study-level background: Acute and convalescent COVID-19 specimens originated in the United States, Italy and Spain. In each case, the material was cDNA or gDNA derived from T cells, B-cell-depleted T cells, or PBMCs.

V gave up 6 bases and J gave up 2 bases; unmatched junction bases: 4. Germline CDR1 and CDR2: SNHLY and FYNNEI. The CDR3 is 14 residues long. As handled by the study authors: It was from reference gene primer amplification that nucleated cell counts were estimated. TCRdb keeps only in-frame clones here, not all; method: immunoSEQ multiplex PCR. From that table come the V and J calls and clone size; the DNA was used to work out D and trimming. The data hold more than 70,000 clones, with 75% to 85% observed a single time. The chain carries TRBV2 and TRBJ2-7, with 10 positions matching TRBD2. The specimen was peripheral blood. The receptor was derived from a human donor in a cohort sampled during active COVID-19. The CDR3 reads CASRGTSVTYEQYF. CDR3 DNA: TGTGCCAGCAGGGGGACTAGCGTAACCTACGAGCAGTACTTC.